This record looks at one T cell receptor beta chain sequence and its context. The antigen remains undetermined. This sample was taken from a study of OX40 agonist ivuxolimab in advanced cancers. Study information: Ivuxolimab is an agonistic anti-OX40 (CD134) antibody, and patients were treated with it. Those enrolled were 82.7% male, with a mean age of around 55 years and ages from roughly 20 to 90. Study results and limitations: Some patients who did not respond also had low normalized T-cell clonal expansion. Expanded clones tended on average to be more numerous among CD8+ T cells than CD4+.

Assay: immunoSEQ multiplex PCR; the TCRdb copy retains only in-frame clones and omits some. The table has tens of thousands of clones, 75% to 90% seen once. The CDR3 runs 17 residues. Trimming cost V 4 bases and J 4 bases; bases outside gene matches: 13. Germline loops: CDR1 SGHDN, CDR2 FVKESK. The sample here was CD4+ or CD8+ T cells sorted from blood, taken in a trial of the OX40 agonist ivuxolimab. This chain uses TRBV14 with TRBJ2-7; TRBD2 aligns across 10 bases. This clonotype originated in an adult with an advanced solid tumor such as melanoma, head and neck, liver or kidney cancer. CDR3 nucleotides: TGTGCCAGCAGCCGTGACAGGGTCCTAGCGGGAGCGTACGAGCAGTACTTC. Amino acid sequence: CASSRDRVLAGAYEQYF.